This T cell receptor (beta chain) was documented in a study of cytotoxic CD8 clonotypes in ibrutinib-treated CLL. Study overall: Productive templates per sample averaged approximately 250,000; productive rearrangements, about 89,000. Study conclusions and caveats: Clonality correlated strongly with circulating CD8+ T cells and exceeded age-matched healthy donors at baseline.

This table comes from immunoSEQ multiplex PCR, and its TCRdb copy is limited to in-frame clones, with some not included. The repertoire has approximately 15,000 clones, around 64% of them found once; the top ten carry 10% to 15%. The V and J ends lost 1 base and 11 bases respectively, with 20 bases between them. Germline V lookup: CDR1 MGHRA, CDR2 YSYEKL. CDR3 length equals 15 residues. This clone is categorized as medium-sized (0.01 to 0.1%). The antigen is undetermined. The receptor was isolated from a human donor with chronic lymphocytic leukemia. The specimen comprised PBMCs, sampled before ibrutinib treatment. The chain uses TRBV4-1 and TRBJ1-1; no firm D call. The CDR3 sequence: CASSQGPPGLVSAFF. The CDR3 DNA reads TGCGCCAGCAGCCAAGGTCCGCCAGGCCTTGTATCGGCTTTCTTT.